These 17 T cell receptor beta chains came from one sample sequenced in a study of shared clonotypes between healthy human individuals. Profiling relied on immunoSEQ multiplex PCR, and the TCRdb table lists in-frame clones only, not all of them. Of fewer than 1.8 million clones detected, around 98.5% appear once; the ten largest clones hold 0.36%. The sample taken for sequencing was naive CD4+ T cells sorted from blood. Documented subset: CD45RA+ positively selected. The origin of the receptors is a man aged 25-45 years in good health.

This chain's CDR3 is CATLETGGMTDTQYF. In DNA form, the CDR3 reads TGTGCCACCCTTGAAACGGGGGGGATGACAGATACGCAGTATTTT. V usage is TRBV7-9 and J usage is TRBJ2-3; TRBD2 agrees at 8 bases. The CDR3 sequence is 15 residues long. After removal of 10 bases from V and 3 bases from J, the junction contained 12 bases not matched to a gene. Germline V gene data show CDR1 as SEHNR and CDR2 as FQNEAQ (reference sequence).

The rearrangement links TRBV7-9 to TRBJ2-1, with a tentative D call TRBD2 (6 bases). Germline V CDR1 and CDR2: SEHNR, FQNEAQ (reference sequence). This CDR3 spans 14 amino acids. Trimming left V 7 bases short and J 8 bases short, with 18 bases between. The CDR3 sequence: CASNIQPGGHEQFF. Written as DNA, the CDR3 is TGTGCCAGCAACATTCAGCCAGGAGGGCATGAGCAGTTCTTC.

The J gene is TRBJ2-1, the V gene TRBV10-3, with 9 positions matching TRBD2. The CDR3 is made up of 14 amino acids. With 9 bases clipped from V and 1 base from J, the junction kept 4 bases outside the gene matches. CDR1 is ENHRY and CDR2 is SYGVKD in the germline V gene. The CDR3 nucleotides read TGTGCCATGGGGACTAGCCTTTCCTACAATGAGCAGTTCTTC. Residues: CAMGTSLSYNEQFF.

This clone is a singleton in its sample. V is TRBV10-3 and J is TRBJ2-7, with a weak D call TRBD1 (5 bases). Germline CDR1 ENHRY, CDR2 SYGVKD. V was clipped by 0 bases and J by 5 bases, with 20 bases between them. CDR3 size: 17 residues. For the CDR3, the DNA is TGTGCCATCAGTGAGTCCAGCAGGCGAAGGCAGGGCCACGAGCAGTACTTC. Its protein is CAISESSRRRQGHEQYF.

The rearrangement joins TRBV7-9 to TRBJ2-7; D is unresolved. CDR1 is SEHNR, CDR2 FQNEAQ, per germline (reference sequence). Between the trimmed V and J ends, which lost 5 bases and 3 bases, there was a span of 17 bases. This CDR3 contains 15 residues. The CDR3 sequence: CASSPVALGIYEQYF. The CDR3 region has the DNA TGTGCCAGCAGCCCAGTCGCCCTAGGGATCTACGAGCAGTACTTC.

V usage is TRBV20-1 and J usage is TRBJ2-3, with unresolved D. The length of the CDR3 is 11 residues. Between the trimmed V and J ends, which lost 6 bases and 5 bases, there was a span of 9 bases. Germline V gene data show CDR1 as DFQATT and CDR2 as SNEGSKA (reference sequence). The CDR3 sequence: CSAKIQDTQYF. Here the CDR3 DNA reads TGCAGTGCCAAAATCCAAGATACGCAGTATTTT.

This chain uses TRBV2 with TRBJ1-1; D is uncertain. The CDR3 is made up of 15 amino acids. Trimming took 3 bases from V and 4 from J, leaving 15 bases between them. Germline V lookup: CDR1 SNHLY, CDR2 FYNNEI. The CDR3 loop is CASSDEVPGVTEAFF. The CDR3 DNA follows: TGTGCCAGCAGTGACGAAGTGCCGGGAGTCACTGAAGCTTTCTTT.

The chain recombines TRBV2 with TRBJ1-2; D is unresolved. CDR3 length equals 16 residues. V was cut by 0 bases and J by 1 base, with 12 bases left in between. Germline assignment: CDR1 SNHLY and CDR2 FYNNEI. The DNA for the CDR3 is TGTGCCAGCAGTGAAGCGCCATCCCGGGTTAACTATGGCTACACCTTC. It codes for CASSEAPSRVNYGYTF.

The V gene is TRBV14, the J gene TRBJ2-7, with 7 bases aligning to TRBD2. Germline V gene data show CDR1 as SGHDN and CDR2 as FVKESK. Trimming at V came to 1 base and at J to 3 bases, leaving 6 bases not matched to a gene. The CDR3 covers 15 residues. The CDR3 sequence is CASSQVASGSYEQYF. Here the CDR3 DNA reads TGTGCCAGCAGCCAAGTGGCTAGCGGAAGCTACGAGCAGTACTTC.

This chain joins TRBV2 and TRBJ2-7, with D perhaps TRBD1 or TRBD2 (5 bases each). Germline assignment: CDR1 SNHLY and CDR2 FYNNEI. This CDR3 spans 15 amino acids. The V gene lost 5 bases and the J gene lost 5 bases, with 19 bases spanning the gap. The CDR3 nucleotides are TGTGCCAGCAGTCAGAGGGACGTAGCCCTAGACGAGCAGTACTTC. This codes for CASSQRDVALDEQYF. Drawing the rest from reference TRBV2 and TRBJ2-7, the complete variable domain is EPEVTQTPSHQVTQMGQEVILRCVPISNHLYFYWYRQILGQKVEFLVSFYNNEISEKSEIFDDQFSVERPDGSNFTLKIRSTKLEDSAMYFCASSQRDVALDEQYFGPGTRLTVT.

This sequence joins TRBV27 and TRBJ2-3; D possibly uses TRBD1 or TRBD2 (5 bases each). Germline loops: CDR1 MNHEY, CDR2 SMNVEV (reference sequence). This CDR3 is built from 14 residues. V was cut by 5 bases and J by 6 bases, with 15 bases left in between. The CDR3: CASSLRDPPDTQYF. The CDR3 DNA sequence: TGTGCCAGCAGTCTCCGGGACCCACCGGATACGCAGTATTTT.

The chain has TRBV5-5 and TRBJ1-2; the match to TRBD1 covers 9 bases. The J segment lost 6 bases and the V segment lost 1 base, leaving 22 bases of the junction unmatched. This CDR3 has 20 amino acids. Germline lookup yields CDR1 SGHKS and CDR2 YYEKEE (reference sequence). CDR3 DNA sequence: TGTGCCAGCAGCTTGTTCCCCGCCGGGACAGGGAATATAGGTCGGGATGGCTACACCTTC. Its protein is CASSLFPAGTGNIGRDGYTF.

This clone was counted a single time. Other nucleotide sequences from this sample produce the same CDR3. This chain links TRBV27 with TRBJ1-2; D is possibly TRBD1 (5 bases). V was cut by 3 bases and J by 2 bases, with 7 bases left in between. The CDR3 runs 13 residues. Per germline, CDR1 MNHEY and CDR2 SMNVEV (reference sequence). The CDR3 bases are TGTGCCAGCAGTTTTGGGGGAAACTATGGCTACACCTTC. Residues: CASSFGGNYGYTF.

As concerns this clone: This sample includes further DNA sequences coding for the same CDR3. The chain combines TRBV6-5 with TRBJ2-7; TRBD2 agrees at 12 bases. Germline loops: CDR1 MNHEY, CDR2 SVGAGI. With V trimmed by 6 bases and J by 4 bases, 7 bases remained unmatched. CDR3 length: 15 residues. CDR3: CASSPPSGGGYEQYF. The CDR3 coding sequence is TGTGCCAGCAGCCCGCCTAGCGGGGGGGGTTACGAGCAGTACTTC.

The chain employs TRBV10-3 and TRBJ2-1; tentatively, D is TRBD2 (7 bases). This CDR3 has 15 residues. The V end lost 5 bases, the J end lost 0 bases, and 11 bases lay between the germline ends. CDR1 is ENHRY and CDR2 is SYGVKD in the germline V gene. The CDR3: CAISSGGSSYNEQFF. For the CDR3, the DNA is TGTGCCATCAGTTCGGGGGGCAGCTCCTACAATGAGCAGTTCTTC.

This chain links TRBV27 with TRBJ2-7; 7 nucleotides agree with TRBD2. CDR1 is MNHEY and CDR2 is SMNVEV in the germline V gene (reference sequence). The CDR3 is 14 residues long. Trimming removed 7 bases from V and 2 bases from J; junction bases left unmatched: 8. The CDR3 region is CASTSGRFAYEQYF. The CDR3 DNA sequence: TGTGCCAGCACATCCGGGAGGTTCGCCTACGAGCAGTACTTC.

As for this clone: Other DNA sequences in the same sample also yield this CDR3. This chain links TRBV6-5 with TRBJ1-2, with a possible D match to TRBD1 (5 bases). From germline, CDR1 is MNHEY and CDR2 SVGAGI. The CDR3 has 13 amino acids. Trimming cost V 2 bases and J 2 bases, with 6 bases left between them. The CDR3 region has the DNA TGTGCCAGCAGTTACGACAGAAACTATGGCTACACCTTC. Translation: CASSYDRNYGYTF.